By frequency in the sample, the clone carrying this T cell receptor (beta chain) is medium-sized. TRBV12-4/TRBJ1-2 clonotypes were amplified with adaptor-ligated barcode primers. TCRdb redid the calling of the multiplex PCR reads with MiXCR, one entry per CDR3 protein. The sample records around 2,500 distinct CDR3 sequences, 4% to 5% being singletons. The CDR3 is 11 residues long. V shed 4 bases and J shed 5 bases, with 5 bases lying between them. The chain combines TRBV12-3 or TRBV12-4 with TRBJ1-2; D gene unclear. The TCR sequence derives from a female donor with breast cancer. The sample comprised naive CD4+ T cells sorted from blood. Noted subset: naive CD4+ T cells, CD4+CD45RA+CD25-. CDR3 sequence: CASSYSYGYTF. CDR3 in DNA: TGTGCCAGCAGTTACAGTTATGGCTACACCTTC.